These 30 T cell receptor beta chains were sequenced from one sample in a study of blood T cell repertoires in COVID-19. The assay was immunoSEQ multiplex PCR, and TCRdb's table has in-frame clones only and misses some. The profile shows about 160,000 clones, roughly 91% of them singletons. Sequenced: peripheral blood. The receptors were sampled from a woman in her forties or fifties with acute or convalescent COVID-19.

This clone showed up just once. V and J are TRBV7-8 and TRBJ1-3; D gene unclear. The germline V and J ends were trimmed by 1 base and 0 bases, with 7 bases remaining between them. This CDR3 comprises 15 residues. Germline V gene lookup returns CDR1 SGHVS and CDR2 FQNEAQ. The CDR3 sequence: CASSLGRDSGNTIYF. CDR3 DNA: TGTGCCAGCAGCTTAGGGAGGGACTCTGGAAACACCATATATTTT.

This chain links TRBV5-1 with TRBJ1-1, with 12 bases aligning to TRBD1. The CDR3 has 17 residues. With V trimmed by 3 bases and J by 6 bases, 12 bases remained unmatched. The germline V gene has CDR1 SGHRS and CDR2 YFSETQ. The CDR3 nucleotides read TGCGCCAGCAGCTCCCGGGACAGGGGGCGTAGTCCCCCTGAAGCTTTCTTT. As protein: CASSSRDRGRSPPEAFF.

The chain joins TRBV10-3 to TRBJ2-7; the match to TRBD1 covers 8 bases. The CDR3 loop spans 15 amino acids. CDR1 and CDR2 from the germline V gene are ENHRY and SYGVKD. V lost 7 bases to trimming and J lost 5 bases; unmatched junction nucleotides: 13. The CDR3, as DNA: TGTGCCATCAAAGCAGGACAGGGAAGGACCGACGAGCAGTACTTC. Its translation: CAIKAGQGRTDEQYF.

The chain recombines TRBV28 with TRBJ2-7; D is perhaps TRBD1 (5 bases). The CDR3 contains 15 residues. Deletions cut 8 bases from V and 7 bases from J, with 24 bases between. Per the germline V gene, CDR1 is MDHEN and CDR2 is SYDVKM. The CDR3 sequence: CASGAPDPFEGEQYF. CDR3 bases: TGTGCCAGCGGGGCCCCGGACCCCTTTGAAGGTGAGCAGTACTTC. Together with reference TRBV28 and TRBJ2-7, the CDR3 gives the full variable domain: DVKVTQSSRYLVKRTGEKVFLECVQDMDHENMFWYRQDPGLGLRLIYFSYDVKMKEKGDIPEGYSVSREKKERFSLILESASTNQTSMYLCASGAPDPFEGEQYFGPGTRLTVT.

V and J are TRBV7-9 and TRBJ2-7; D assignment may be TRBD1 or TRBD2 (7 bases each). Germline assignment: CDR1 SEHNR and CDR2 FQNEAQ (reference sequence). V dropped 7 bases and J dropped 2 bases, with 15 bases sitting between them. The CDR3 consists of 14 residues. The CDR3 bases are TGTGCCAGCACCCAAGCGGGACAGACCTACGAGCAGTACTTC. It encodes CASTQAGQTYEQYF.

This chain joins TRBV11-2 and TRBJ1-4, with D possibly matching TRBD1 (6 bases). This CDR3 has 15 residues. Per the germline V gene, CDR1 is SGHAT and CDR2 is FQNNGV. Trimming removed 5 bases from V and 4 bases from J, with 14 bases in between. The CDR3 sequence: CASSIRQAYNEKLFF. The CDR3 DNA reads TGTGCCAGCAGCATCCGACAGGCCTATAATGAAAAACTGTTTTTT. Full variable domain (rest looked up from reference TRBV11-2 and TRBJ1-4): EAGVAQSPRYKIIEKRQSVAFWCNPISGHATLYWYQQILGQGPKLLIQFQNNGVVDDSQLPKDRFSAERLKGVDSTLKIQPAKLEDSAVYLCASSIRQAYNEKLFFGSGTQLSVL.

The rearrangement joins TRBV5-8 to TRBJ2-1; D perhaps matches TRBD2 (5 bases). This CDR3 comprises 16 residues. V was pared by 3 bases and J by 6 bases, with 19 bases between. Germline CDR1 and CDR2: SGHTS and YDEGEE. Here the CDR3 reads CASSWPWTVGSNEQFF. The CDR3 DNA sequence: TGTGCCAGCAGCTGGCCATGGACTGTGGGGTCCAATGAGCAGTTCTTC. The full variable domain, its missing parts supplied by reference TRBV5-8 and TRBJ2-1, is EAGVTQSPTHLIKTRGQQATLRCSPISGHTSVYWYQQALGLGLQFLLWYDEGEERNRGNFPPRFSGRQFPNYSSELNVNALELEDSALYLCASSWPWTVGSNEQFFGPGTRLTVL.

In this sample, this clone turned up once. The chain recombines TRBV27 with TRBJ1-5, with 8 bases that match TRBD1. The ends lost 2 bases at V and 7 bases at J; junction bases unmatched: 22. The CDR3 runs to 20 residues. The germline V gene has CDR1 MNHEY and CDR2 SMNVEV (reference sequence). This chain's CDR3 is CASSLKWPSLYRGRSQPQHF. CDR3 sequence (DNA): TGTGCCAGCAGTTTAAAATGGCCTTCCCTATACAGGGGGAGAAGCCAGCCCCAGCATTTT.

The chain carries TRBV10-1 and TRBJ2-7; 9 nucleotides align to TRBD2. V dropped 5 bases and J dropped 2; count of bases not matched to a gene: 7. CDR3 length: 15 residues. Germline V gene lookup returns CDR1 WNHNN and CDR2 SYGVQD (reference sequence). In DNA form, the CDR3 reads TGCGCCAGCAGTCCTCTAGCGGGGTCAACCTACGAGCAGTACTTC. It codes for CASSPLAGSTYEQYF.

This sequence joins TRBV2 and TRBJ1-1; 12 nucleotides align to TRBD1. J lost 5 bases, V lost 5 bases, and 6 bases had no gene match. The CDR3 contains 15 residues. The germline V gene encodes CDR1 SNHLY and CDR2 FYNNEI. The CDR3 DNA reads TGTGCCAGCAGTCCGGGACAGGGGGCAATAACTGAAGCTTTCTTT. Encoded protein: CASSPGQGAITEAFF.

The chain is built from TRBV25-1 and TRBJ1-6; 7 bases align to TRBD1. With V trimmed by 6 bases and J by 6 bases, 11 bases remained unmatched. CDR3 length: 16 amino acids. The germline gives CDR1 MGHDK, CDR2 SYGVNS. The CDR3 nucleotides are TGTGCCAGCAGACAATGGGGGACAGACGTTAATTCACCCCTCCACTTT. Encoded protein: CASRQWGTDVNSPLHF.

This chain joins TRBV19 and TRBJ2-1, with TRBD2 matching 13 bases. The CDR3 is 17 amino acids. The trim removed 1 base at V and 7 bases at J, leaving 7 bases unmatched. CDR1 and CDR2 from the germline V gene are LNHDA and SQIVND (reference sequence). The CDR3 sequence: CASSIAPTSGGKNEQFF. CDR3 sequence (DNA): TGTGCCAGTAGTATAGCCCCGACTAGCGGGGGGAAGAATGAGCAGTTCTTC.

The chain recombines TRBV3-1 (or the pseudogene TRBV3-2) with TRBJ1-5; D gene unclear. The CDR3 is made up of 13 amino acids. The V and J ends lost 7 bases and 3 bases respectively, with 10 bases between them. The germline V gene has CDR1 LGHDT and CDR2 YNNKEL (reference sequence). CDR3 nucleotide sequence: TGTGCCAGCAAAGGTGGGCCCAATCAGCCCCAGCATTTT. It codes for CASKGGPNQPQHF.

J is TRBJ1-5 and V is TRBV2, with 9 bases aligning to TRBD1. In germline, CDR1 is SNHLY, CDR2 FYNNEI. This CDR3 spans 14 amino acids. Trimming took 6 bases from V and 4 from J; bases not matched to a gene: 4. The CDR3 here is CASREQGANQPQHF. In DNA, the CDR3 is TGTGCCAGCAGGGAACAGGGGGCGAATCAGCCCCAGCATTTT.

This chain connects TRBV9 to TRBJ2-1; 11 nucleotides align to TRBD2. Germline V lookup: CDR1 SGDLS, CDR2 YYNGEE. This CDR3 comprises 15 residues. Unmatched junction bases numbered 0, after V lost 0 bases and J lost 4 bases. Here the CDR3 reads CASSVGTSGYNEQFF. CDR3 bases: TGTGCCAGCAGCGTAGGGACTAGCGGGTACAATGAGCAGTTCTTC.

This chain joins TRBV15 and TRBJ1-1; D is possibly TRBD1 (5 bases). V was pared by 8 bases and J by 3 bases, with 13 bases between. The CDR3 covers 13 residues. Germline V gene sequence: CDR1 LNHNV, CDR2 YYDKDF (reference sequence). In nucleotides, the CDR3 is TGTGCCACCCTGGGGTGGGGGGACACTGAAGCTTTCTTT. It is translated as CATLGWGDTEAFF. Looking up the rest from reference TRBV15 and TRBJ1-1 gives the full variable domain: DAMVIQNPRYQVTQFGKPVTLSCSQTLNHNVMYWYQQKSSQAPKLLFHYYDKDFNNEADTPDNFQSRRPNTSFCFLDIRSPGLGDTAMYLCATLGWGDTEAFFGQGTRLTVV.

V is TRBV30 and J is TRBJ1-1, with D perhaps matching TRBD1 (5 bases). The V gene lost 2 bases and the J gene lost 6 bases, with 13 bases spanning the gap. The CDR3 extends over 13 amino acids. Germline V gives CDR1 GTSNPN, CDR2 SVGIG (reference sequence). The CDR3 bases are TGTGCCTGGAGTATGGCGGGGGGATCTGAAGCTTTCTTT. It yields the protein CAWSMAGGSEAFF.

V gene TRBV29-1 combines with J gene TRBJ1-2, with 7 nucleotides matching TRBD1. V lost 7 bases, J lost 0 bases, and 8 bases stayed unmatched. The length of the CDR3 is 14 residues. Per germline, CDR1 SQVTM and CDR2 ANQGSEA. CDR3 protein: CSAVNRGSNYGYTF. Written as DNA, the CDR3 is TGCAGCGCCGTCAACAGGGGTTCTAACTATGGCTACACCTTC.

This clone was detected only once. This CDR3 is CASRGQGYGYTF. The CDR3 region has the DNA TGTGCCAGCAGAGGACAGGGATATGGCTACACCTTC. The chain is built from TRBV27 and TRBJ1-2; 8 bases fit TRBD1. Germline V gives CDR1 MNHEY, CDR2 SMNVEV (reference sequence). The V gene end was trimmed by 6 bases and the J gene end by 5 bases; junction bases not matched to a gene: 2. The CDR3 totals 12 residues.

The CDR3 DNA reads as TGTGCCAGCTCACCAGAGGTGGGTTTCTCTGGAAACACCATATATTTT. Residues: CASSPEVGFSGNTIYF. This chain links TRBV18 with TRBJ1-3; D is unclear. The V end lost 2 bases, the J end lost 0 bases, and 11 bases lay between the germline ends. The CDR3 runs 16 residues. The germline V gene encodes CDR1 KGHSH and CDR2 LQKENI. The whole variable domain, filled in from reference TRBV18 and TRBJ1-3, reads NAGVMQNPRHLVRRRGQEARLRCSPMKGHSHVYWYRQLPEEGLKFMVYLQKENIIDESGMPKERFSAEFPKEGPSILRIQQVVRGDSAAYFCASSPEVGFSGNTIYFGEGSWLTVV.

This clone appeared a few times. V usage is TRBV21-1 and J usage is TRBJ1-1; the tabulated D call, TRBD1, remains unverified against the DNA. TRBV21-1 is a pseudogene locus. The length of the CDR3 is 17 residues. This CDR3 is CASSPANRQGENTEAFF. In DNA form, the CDR3 reads TGTGCCAGCAGCCCTGCGAACCGACAGGGGGAGAACACTGAAGCTTTCTTT.

The genes are TRBV29-1 and TRBJ1-2, with a weak D call TRBD1 (6 bases). V lost 4 bases to trimming and J lost 0 bases, with 12 bases between them. Germline values: CDR1 SQVTM, CDR2 ANQGSEA. This CDR3 is built from 14 residues. CDR3 amino acids: CSVVDRTANYGYTF. The DNA of the CDR3 is TGCAGCGTTGTTGACAGGACGGCTAACTATGGCTACACCTTC. The full variable domain, completed using reference TRBV29-1 and TRBJ1-2, is SAVISQKPSRDICQRGTSLTIQCQVDSQVTMMFWYRQQPGQSLTLIATANQGSEATYESGFVIDKFPISRPNLTFSTLTVSNMSPEDSSIYLCSVVDRTANYGYTFGSGTRLTVV.

The chain has TRBV6-6 and TRBJ1-1; tentatively, D is TRBD1 (5 bases). CDR3 length equals 14 residues. The germline gives CDR1 MNHNY, CDR2 SVGAGI (reference sequence). V lost 6 bases to trimming and J lost 5 bases, with 16 bases between them. The CDR3 reads CASSYQSPGTEAFF. The CDR3 nucleotides read TGTGCCAGCAGCTATCAGTCCCCAGGGACTGAAGCTTTCTTT.

This clone was counted once. The chain employs TRBV10-3 and TRBJ1-5, with D hard to call. The germline V and J ends were trimmed by 6 bases and 4 bases, with 10 bases remaining between them. There are 13 residues in the CDR3. Germline-derived CDR1 and CDR2 are ENHRY and SYGVKD. The CDR3 region is CAISGGRNQPQHF. CDR3 nucleotide sequence: TGTGCCATCAGCGGAGGGCGGAATCAGCCCCAGCATTTT.

CDR3 sequence (DNA): TGTGCCATACAGAGATACAATGAGCAGTTCTTC. It translates to CAIQRYNEQFF. The chain combines TRBV12-3 or TRBV12-4 with TRBJ2-1; the D is unclear. With 10 bases removed from V and 4 bases from J, the gap between germline ends came to 8 bases. The CDR3 runs 11 residues.

The chain is built from TRBV7-9 and TRBJ1-5, with D unclear. The CDR3 length is 15 residues. Deletions cut 3 bases from V and 5 bases from J, with 14 bases between. From germline, CDR1 is SEHNR and CDR2 FQNEAQ (reference sequence). Here the CDR3 DNA reads TGTGCCAGCAGCTTGGGCCTATCGATTGATCAGCCCCAGCATTTT. This encodes CASSLGLSIDQPQHF.

This rearrangement joins TRBV10-3 to TRBJ2-2; 9 positions agree with TRBD2. The CDR3 contains 19 residues. Germline CDR1 and CDR2: ENHRY and SYGVKD. The V and J ends lost 0 bases and 5 bases, in that order; junction bases with no gene match: 13. The CDR3 DNA follows: TGTGCCATCAGTGAGTCGATACTAGCGGGCAAAAGAGGGACCGGGGAGCTGTTTTTT. As protein: CAISESILAGKRGTGELFF.

This chain uses TRBV14 with TRBJ1-1; D call uncertain. V was trimmed by 4 bases and J by 5 bases, leaving 11 bases between them. The CDR3 covers 13 residues. The V gene's germline CDR1 is SGHDN and CDR2 FVKESK. The CDR3 nucleotides are TGTGCCAGCAGCCGTCTTCCCAGGACTGAAGCTTTCTTT. This encodes CASSRLPRTEAFF.

This clone was picked up one time. The rearrangement joins TRBV14 to TRBJ1-4; no reliable D call. The length of the CDR3 is 16 residues. Germline V gene lookup returns CDR1 SGHDN and CDR2 FVKESK. V lost 4 bases and J lost 7, with 19 bases in between. The CDR3 loop is CASSRNHGVLGEKLFF. CDR3 bases: TGTGCCAGCAGCCGGAACCACGGCGTTCTAGGTGAAAAACTGTTTTTT.

The CDR3 reads CATSRTSDTEAFF. Here the CDR3 DNA reads TGTGCCACCAGTAGGACATCTGACACTGAAGCTTTCTTT. This sequence joins TRBV24-1 and TRBJ1-1; D might be TRBD1 (5 bases). The CDR3 runs 13 residues. The V gene lost 6 bases and the J gene lost 3 bases, with 10 bases spanning the gap. The germline CDR1 and CDR2 sequences are KGHDR and SFDVKD.